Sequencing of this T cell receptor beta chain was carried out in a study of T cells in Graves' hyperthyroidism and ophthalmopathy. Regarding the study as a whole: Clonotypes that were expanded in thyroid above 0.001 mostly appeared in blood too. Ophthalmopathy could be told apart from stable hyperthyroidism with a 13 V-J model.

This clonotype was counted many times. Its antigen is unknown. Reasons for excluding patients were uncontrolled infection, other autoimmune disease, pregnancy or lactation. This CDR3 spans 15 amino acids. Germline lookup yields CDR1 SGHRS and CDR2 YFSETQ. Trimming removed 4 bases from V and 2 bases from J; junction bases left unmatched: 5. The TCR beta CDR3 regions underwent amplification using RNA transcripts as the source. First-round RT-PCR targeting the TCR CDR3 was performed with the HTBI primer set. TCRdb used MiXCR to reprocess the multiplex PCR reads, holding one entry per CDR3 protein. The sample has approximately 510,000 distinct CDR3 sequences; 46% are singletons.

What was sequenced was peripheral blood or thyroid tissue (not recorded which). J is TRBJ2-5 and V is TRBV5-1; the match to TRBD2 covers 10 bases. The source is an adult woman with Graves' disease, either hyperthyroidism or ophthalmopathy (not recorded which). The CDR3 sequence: CASSALAGDQETQYF. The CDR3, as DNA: TGCGCCAGCAGCGCCCTAGCGGGAGATCAAGAGACCCAGTACTTC.